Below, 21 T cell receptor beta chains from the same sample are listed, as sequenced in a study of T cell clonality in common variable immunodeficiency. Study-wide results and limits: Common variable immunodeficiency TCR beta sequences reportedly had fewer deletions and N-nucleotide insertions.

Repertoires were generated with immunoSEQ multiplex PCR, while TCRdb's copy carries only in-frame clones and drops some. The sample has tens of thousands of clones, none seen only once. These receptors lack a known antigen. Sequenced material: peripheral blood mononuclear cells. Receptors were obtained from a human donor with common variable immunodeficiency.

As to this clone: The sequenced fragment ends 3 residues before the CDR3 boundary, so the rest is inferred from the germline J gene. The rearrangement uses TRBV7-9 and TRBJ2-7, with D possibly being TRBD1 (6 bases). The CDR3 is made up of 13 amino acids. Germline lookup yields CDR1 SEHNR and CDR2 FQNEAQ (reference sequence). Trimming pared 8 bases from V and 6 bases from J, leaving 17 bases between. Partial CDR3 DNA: TGTGCCAGCGGCTCATTTACAGGGTTCGAG. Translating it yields CASGSFTGFE. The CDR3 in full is CASGSFTGFEQYF.

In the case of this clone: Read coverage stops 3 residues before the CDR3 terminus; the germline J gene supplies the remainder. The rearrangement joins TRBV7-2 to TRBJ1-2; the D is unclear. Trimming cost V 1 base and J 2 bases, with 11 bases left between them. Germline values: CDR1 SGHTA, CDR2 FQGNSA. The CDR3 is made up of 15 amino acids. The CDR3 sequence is CASSLGLTVNYGYTF. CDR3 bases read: TGTGCCAGCAGCTTAGGATTAACGGTCAACTATGGC.

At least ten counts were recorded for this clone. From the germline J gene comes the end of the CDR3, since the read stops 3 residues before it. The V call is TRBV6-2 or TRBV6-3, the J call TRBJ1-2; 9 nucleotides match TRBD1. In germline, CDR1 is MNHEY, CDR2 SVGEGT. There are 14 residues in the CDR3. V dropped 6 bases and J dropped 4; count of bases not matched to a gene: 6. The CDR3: CASRRTGDVYGYTF. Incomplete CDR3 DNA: TGTGCCAGCAGGAGGACAGGGGATGTCTATGGC.

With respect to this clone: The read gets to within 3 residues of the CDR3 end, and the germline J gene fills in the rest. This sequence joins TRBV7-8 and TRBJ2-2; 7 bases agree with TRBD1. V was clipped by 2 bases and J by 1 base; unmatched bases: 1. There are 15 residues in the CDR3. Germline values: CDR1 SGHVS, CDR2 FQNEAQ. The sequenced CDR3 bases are TGTGCCAGCAGCTTAAGGACAGGGAACACCGGGGAG. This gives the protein CASSLRTGNTGE. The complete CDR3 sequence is CASSLRTGNTGELFF.

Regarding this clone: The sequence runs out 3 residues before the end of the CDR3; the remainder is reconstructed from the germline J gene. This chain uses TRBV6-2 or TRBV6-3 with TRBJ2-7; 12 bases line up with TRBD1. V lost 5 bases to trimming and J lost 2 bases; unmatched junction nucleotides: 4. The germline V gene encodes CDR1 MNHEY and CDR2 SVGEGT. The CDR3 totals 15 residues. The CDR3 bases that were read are TGTGCCAGCAGTGGGACAGGGGGCTTACCCTACGAG. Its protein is CASSGTGGLPYE. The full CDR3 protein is CASSGTGGLPYEQYF.

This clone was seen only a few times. The CDR3 sequence: CASRDRGSIDYGYTF. CDR3 DNA (partial): TGTGCCAGTCGGGACAGGGGGAGTATAGACTATGGC. This rearrangement joins TRBV19 to TRBJ1-2; 11 bases line up with TRBD1. Coverage ceases 3 residues before the CDR3 finishes, and the germline J gene fills in the end. The V and J ends lost 8 bases and 3 bases, in that order; junction bases with no gene match: 8. This CDR3 comprises 15 residues. Germline V gene sequence: CDR1 LNHDA, CDR2 SQIVND (reference sequence). The full variable domain, in which reference TRBV19 and TRBJ1-2 provide the parts outside the CDR3, is DGGITQSPKYLFRKEGQNVTLSCEQNLNHDAMYWYRQDPGQGLRLIYYSQIVNDFQKGDIAEGYSVSREKKESFPLTVTSAQKNPTAFYLCASRDRGSIDYGYTFGSGTRLTVV.

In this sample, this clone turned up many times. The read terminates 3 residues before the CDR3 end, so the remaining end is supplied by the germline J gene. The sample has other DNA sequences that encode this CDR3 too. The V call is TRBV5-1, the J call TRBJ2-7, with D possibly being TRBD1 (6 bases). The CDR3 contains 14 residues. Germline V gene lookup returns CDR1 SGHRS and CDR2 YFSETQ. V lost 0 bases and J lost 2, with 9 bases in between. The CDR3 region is CASSLADRTYEQYF. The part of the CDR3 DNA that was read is TGCGCCAGCAGCTTGGCCGACAGGACCTACGAG.

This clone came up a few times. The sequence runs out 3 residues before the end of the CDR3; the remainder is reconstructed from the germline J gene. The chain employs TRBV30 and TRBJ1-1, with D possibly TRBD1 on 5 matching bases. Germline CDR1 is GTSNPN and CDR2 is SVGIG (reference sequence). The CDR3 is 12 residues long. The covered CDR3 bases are TGTGCCTGGAGTGGGTTAAGACAGCAA. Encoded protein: CAWSGLRQQ. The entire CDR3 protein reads CAWSGLRQQAFF.

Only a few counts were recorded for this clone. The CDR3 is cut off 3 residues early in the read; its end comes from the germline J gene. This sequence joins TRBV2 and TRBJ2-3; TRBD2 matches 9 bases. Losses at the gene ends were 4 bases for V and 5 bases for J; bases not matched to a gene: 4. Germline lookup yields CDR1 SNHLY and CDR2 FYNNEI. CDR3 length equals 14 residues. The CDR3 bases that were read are TGTGCCAGCAGTGCTAGCGGGGTGGTAGATACG. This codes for CASSASGVVDT. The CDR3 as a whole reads CASSASGVVDTQYF.

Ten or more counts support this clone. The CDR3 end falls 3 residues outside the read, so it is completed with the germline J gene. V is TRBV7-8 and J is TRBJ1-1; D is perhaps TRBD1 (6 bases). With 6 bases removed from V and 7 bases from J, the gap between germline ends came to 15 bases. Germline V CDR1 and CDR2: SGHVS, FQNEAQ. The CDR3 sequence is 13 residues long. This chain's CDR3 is CASSLSRDIEAFF. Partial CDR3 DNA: TGTGCCAGCAGTCTCTCCCGGGACATTGAA.

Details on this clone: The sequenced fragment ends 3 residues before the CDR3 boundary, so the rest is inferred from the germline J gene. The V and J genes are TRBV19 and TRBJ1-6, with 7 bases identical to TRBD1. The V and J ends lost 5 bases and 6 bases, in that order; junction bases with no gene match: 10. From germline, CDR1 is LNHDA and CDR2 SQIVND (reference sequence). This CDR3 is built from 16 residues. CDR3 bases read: TGTGCCAGTAGTTCAAGACAGGGAAATAGTAATTCACCC. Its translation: CASSSRQGNSNSP. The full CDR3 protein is CASSSRQGNSNSPLHF.

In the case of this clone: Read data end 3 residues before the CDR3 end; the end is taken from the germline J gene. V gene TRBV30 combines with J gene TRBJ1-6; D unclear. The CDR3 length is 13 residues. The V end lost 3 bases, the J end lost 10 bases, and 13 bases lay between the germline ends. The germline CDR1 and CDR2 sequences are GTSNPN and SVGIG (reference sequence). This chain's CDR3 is CAWSGLNVSPLHF. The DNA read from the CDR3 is TGTGCCTGGAGCGGACTCAATGTATCACCC.

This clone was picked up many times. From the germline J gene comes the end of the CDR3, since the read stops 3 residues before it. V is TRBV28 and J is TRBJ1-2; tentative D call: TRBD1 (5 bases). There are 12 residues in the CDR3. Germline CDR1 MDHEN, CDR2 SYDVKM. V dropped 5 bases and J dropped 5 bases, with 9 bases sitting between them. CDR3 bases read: TGTGCCAGCAGTCTGACAGCTTATGGC. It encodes CASSLTAYG. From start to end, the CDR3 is CASSLTAYGYTF.

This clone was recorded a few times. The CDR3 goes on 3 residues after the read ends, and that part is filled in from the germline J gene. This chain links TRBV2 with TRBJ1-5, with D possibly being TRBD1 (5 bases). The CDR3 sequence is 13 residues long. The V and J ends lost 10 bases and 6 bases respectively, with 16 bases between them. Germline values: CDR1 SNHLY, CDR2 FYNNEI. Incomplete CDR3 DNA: TGTGCCACCCGGGCAGGGATCAGTCAGCCC. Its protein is CATRAGISQP. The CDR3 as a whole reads CATRAGISQPQHF.

CDR3 sequence: CASSPPGGGYGNTIYF. Incomplete CDR3 DNA: TGTGCCAGCTCACCACCAGGCGGGGGTTATGGAAACACC. The chain uses TRBV18 and TRBJ1-3; the D gene is possibly TRBD1 (5 bases). The read terminates 3 residues before the CDR3 end, so the remaining end is supplied by the germline J gene. CDR3 length: 16 amino acids. V lost 0 bases and J lost 3, with 12 bases in between. CDR1 and CDR2 (germline): KGHSH, LQKENI.

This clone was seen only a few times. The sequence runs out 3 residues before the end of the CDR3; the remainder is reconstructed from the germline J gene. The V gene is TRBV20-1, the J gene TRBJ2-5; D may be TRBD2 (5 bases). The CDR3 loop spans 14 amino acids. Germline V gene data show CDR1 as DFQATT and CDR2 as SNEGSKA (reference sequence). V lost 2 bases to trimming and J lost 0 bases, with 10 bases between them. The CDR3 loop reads CSARSAADQETQYF. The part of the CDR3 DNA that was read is TGCAGTGCTAGATCAGCGGCGGACCAAGAGACC.

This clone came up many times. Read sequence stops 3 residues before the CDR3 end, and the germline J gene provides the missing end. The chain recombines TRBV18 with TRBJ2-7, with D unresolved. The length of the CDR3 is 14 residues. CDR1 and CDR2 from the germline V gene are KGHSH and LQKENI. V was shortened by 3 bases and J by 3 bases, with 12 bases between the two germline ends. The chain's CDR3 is CASSPSNRYYEQYF. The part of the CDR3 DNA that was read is TGTGCCAGCTCACCGTCGAACAGATACTACGAG.

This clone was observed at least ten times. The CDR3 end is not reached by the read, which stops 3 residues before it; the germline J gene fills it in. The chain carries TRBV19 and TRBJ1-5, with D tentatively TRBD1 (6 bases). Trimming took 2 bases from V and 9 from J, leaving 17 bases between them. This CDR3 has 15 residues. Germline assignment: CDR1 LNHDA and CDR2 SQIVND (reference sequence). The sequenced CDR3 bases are TGTGCCAGTAGTATAATGGGGGGGCCAGACTCGCCC. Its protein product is CASSIMGGPDSP. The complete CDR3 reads CASSIMGGPDSPQHF.

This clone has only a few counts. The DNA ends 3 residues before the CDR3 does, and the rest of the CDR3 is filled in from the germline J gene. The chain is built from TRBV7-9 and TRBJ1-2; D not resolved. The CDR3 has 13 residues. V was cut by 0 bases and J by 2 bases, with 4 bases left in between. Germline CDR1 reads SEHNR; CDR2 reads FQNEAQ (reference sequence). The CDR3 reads CASSLAGNYGYTF. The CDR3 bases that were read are TGTGCCAGCAGCTTAGCCGGGAACTATGGC.

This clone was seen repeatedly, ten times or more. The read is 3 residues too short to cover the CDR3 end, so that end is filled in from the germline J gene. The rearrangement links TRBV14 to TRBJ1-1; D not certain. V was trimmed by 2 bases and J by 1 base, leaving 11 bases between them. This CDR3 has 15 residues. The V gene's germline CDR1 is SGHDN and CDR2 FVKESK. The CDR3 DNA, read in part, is TGTGCCAGCAGCCAAAATATGAACAGGAACACTGAA. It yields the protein CASSQNMNRNTE. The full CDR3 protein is CASSQNMNRNTEAFF.

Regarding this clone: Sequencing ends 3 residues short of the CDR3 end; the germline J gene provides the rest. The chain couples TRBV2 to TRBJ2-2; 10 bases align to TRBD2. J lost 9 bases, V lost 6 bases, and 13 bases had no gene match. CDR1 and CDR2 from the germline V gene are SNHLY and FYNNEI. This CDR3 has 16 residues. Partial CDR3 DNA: TGTGCCAGCAGACCCGGGACTAGCGTCGGAGGGCGGGAG. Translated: CASRPGTSVGGRE. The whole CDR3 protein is CASRPGTSVGGRELFF.